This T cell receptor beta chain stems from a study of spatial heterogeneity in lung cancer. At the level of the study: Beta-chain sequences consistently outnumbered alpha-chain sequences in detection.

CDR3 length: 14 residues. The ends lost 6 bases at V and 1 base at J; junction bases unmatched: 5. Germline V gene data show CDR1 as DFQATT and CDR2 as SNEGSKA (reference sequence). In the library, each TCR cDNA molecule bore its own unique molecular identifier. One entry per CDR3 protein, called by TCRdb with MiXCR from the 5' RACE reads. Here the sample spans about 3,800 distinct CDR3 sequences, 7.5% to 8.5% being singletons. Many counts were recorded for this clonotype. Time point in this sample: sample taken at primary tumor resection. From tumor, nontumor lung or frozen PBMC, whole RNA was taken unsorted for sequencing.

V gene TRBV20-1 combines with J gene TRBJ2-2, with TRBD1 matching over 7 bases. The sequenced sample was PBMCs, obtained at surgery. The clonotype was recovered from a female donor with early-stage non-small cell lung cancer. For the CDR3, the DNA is TGCAGTGCCTCCGGGACAGTGAACACCGGGGAGCTGTTTTTT. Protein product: CSASGTVNTGELFF.